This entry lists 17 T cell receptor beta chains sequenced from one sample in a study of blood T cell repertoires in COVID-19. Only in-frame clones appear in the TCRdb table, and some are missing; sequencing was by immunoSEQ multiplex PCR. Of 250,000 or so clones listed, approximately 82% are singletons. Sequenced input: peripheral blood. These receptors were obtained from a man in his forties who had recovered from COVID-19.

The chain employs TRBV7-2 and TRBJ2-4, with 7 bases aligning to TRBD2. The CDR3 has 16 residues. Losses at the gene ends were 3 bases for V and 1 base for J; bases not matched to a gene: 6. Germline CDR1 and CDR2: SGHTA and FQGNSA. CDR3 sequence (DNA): TGTGCCAGCAGCTTGGGGGAGGGAAGGGCCAAAAACATTCAGTACTTC. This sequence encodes CASSLGEGRAKNIQYF.

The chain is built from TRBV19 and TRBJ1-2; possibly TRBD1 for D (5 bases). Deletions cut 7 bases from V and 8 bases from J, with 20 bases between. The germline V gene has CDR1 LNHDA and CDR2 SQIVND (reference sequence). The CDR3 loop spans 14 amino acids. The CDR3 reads CASNSGARAKGYTF. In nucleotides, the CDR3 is TGTGCCAGTAACAGTGGGGCCAGGGCTAAGGGCTACACCTTC.

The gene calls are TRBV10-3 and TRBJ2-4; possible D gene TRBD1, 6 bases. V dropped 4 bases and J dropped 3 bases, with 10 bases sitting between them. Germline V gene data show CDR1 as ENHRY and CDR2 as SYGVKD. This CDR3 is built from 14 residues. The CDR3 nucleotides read TGTGCCATCAGTGGGACAGCCCACAAAAACATTCAGTACTTC. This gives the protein CAISGTAHKNIQYF.

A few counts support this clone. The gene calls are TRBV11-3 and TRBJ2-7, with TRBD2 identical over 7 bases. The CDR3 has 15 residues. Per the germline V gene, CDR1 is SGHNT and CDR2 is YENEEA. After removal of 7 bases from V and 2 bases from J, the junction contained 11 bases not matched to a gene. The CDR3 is CASTRGSGGAYEQYF. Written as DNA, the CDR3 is TGTGCCAGCACCAGAGGGAGTGGGGGGGCCTACGAGCAGTACTTC.

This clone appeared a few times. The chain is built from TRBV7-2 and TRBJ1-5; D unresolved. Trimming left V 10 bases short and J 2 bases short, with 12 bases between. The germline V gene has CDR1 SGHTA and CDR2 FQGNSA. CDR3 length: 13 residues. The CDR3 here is CATGLGGNQPQHF. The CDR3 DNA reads TGTGCCACCGGACTTGGGGGCAATCAGCCCCAGCATTTT.

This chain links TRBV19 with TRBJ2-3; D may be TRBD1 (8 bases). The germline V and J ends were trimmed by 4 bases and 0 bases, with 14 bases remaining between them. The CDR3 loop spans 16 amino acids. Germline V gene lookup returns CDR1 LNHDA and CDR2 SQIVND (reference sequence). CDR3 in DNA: TGTGCCAGTAGTAACAGGGGGAGGGATAGCACAGATACGCAGTATTTT. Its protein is CASSNRGRDSTDTQYF.

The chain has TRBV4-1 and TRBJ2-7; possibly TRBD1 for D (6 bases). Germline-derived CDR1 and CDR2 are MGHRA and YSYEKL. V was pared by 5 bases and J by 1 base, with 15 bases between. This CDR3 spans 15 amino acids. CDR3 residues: CASSSTGTLSYEQYF. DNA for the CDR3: TGCGCCAGCAGCTCGACCGGGACACTATCCTACGAGCAGTACTTC.

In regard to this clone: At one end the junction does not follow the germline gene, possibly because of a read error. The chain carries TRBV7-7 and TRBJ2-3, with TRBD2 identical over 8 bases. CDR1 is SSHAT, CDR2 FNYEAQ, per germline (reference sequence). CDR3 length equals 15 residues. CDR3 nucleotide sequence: TGTGCTAGCAGCTTAGCGGGGAGAGGCACAGATACGCAGTATTTT. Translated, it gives CASSLAGRGTDTQYF.

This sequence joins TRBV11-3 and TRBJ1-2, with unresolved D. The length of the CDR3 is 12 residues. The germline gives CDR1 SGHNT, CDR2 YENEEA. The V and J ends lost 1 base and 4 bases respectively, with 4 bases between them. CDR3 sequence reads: CASSLVGYGYTF. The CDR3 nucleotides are TGTGCCAGCAGCTTAGTCGGCTATGGCTACACCTTC.

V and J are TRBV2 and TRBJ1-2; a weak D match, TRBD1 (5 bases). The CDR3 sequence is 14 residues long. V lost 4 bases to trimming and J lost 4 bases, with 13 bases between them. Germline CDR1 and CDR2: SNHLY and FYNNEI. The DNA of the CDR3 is TGTGCCAGCAGTGCCCGACAGCCGACCTATGGCTACACCTTC. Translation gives CASSARQPTYGYTF.

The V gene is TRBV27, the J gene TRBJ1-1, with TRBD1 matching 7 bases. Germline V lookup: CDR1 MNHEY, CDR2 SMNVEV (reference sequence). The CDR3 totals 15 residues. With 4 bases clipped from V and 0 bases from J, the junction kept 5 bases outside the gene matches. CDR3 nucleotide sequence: TGTGCCAGCAGTTCCTCGGGACAGCTGAACACTGAAGCTTTCTTT. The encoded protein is CASSSSGQLNTEAFF.

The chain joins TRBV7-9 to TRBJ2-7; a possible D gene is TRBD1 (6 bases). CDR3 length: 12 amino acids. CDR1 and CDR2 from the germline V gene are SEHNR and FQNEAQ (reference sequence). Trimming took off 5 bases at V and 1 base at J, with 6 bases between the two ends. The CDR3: CASSTGSYEQYF. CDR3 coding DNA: TGTGCCAGCAGCACAGGGTCCTACGAGCAGTACTTC.

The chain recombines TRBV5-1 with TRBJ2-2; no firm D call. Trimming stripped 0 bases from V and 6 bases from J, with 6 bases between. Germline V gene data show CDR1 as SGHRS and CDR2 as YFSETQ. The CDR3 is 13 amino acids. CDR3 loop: CASSLGVPGELFF. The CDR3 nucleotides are TGCGCCAGCAGCTTGGGCGTCCCCGGGGAGCTGTTTTTT.

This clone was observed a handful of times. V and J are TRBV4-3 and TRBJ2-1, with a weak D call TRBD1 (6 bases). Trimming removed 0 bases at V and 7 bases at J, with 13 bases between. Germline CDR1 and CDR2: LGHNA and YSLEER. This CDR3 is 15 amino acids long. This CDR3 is CASSQEAGVGNEQFF. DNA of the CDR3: TGCGCCAGCAGCCAAGAAGCAGGGGTTGGGAATGAGCAGTTCTTC.

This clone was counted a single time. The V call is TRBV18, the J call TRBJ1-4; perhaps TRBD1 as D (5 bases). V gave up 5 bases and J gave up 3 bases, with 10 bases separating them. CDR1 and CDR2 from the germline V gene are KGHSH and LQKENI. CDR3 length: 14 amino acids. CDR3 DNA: TGTGCCAGCTCAATCAGGGAGGCTAATGAAAAACTGTTTTTT. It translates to CASSIREANEKLFF.

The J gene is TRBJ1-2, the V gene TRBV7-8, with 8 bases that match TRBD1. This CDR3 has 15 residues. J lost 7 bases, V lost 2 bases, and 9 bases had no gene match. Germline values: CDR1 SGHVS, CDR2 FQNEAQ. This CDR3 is CASSLLGQGVIGYTF. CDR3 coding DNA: TGTGCCAGCAGCTTACTAGGACAGGGAGTAATTGGCTACACCTTC. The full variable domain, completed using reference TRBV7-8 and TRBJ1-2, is GAGVSQSPRYKVAKRGQDVALRCDPISGHVSLFWYQQALGQGPEFLTYFQNEAQLDKSGLPSDRFFAERPEGSVSTLKIQRTQQEDSAVYLCASSLLGQGVIGYTFGSGTRLTVV.

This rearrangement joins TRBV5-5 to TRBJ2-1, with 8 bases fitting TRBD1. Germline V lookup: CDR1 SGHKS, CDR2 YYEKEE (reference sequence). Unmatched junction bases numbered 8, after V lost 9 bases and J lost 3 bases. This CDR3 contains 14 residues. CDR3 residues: CATYRQGRYNEQFF. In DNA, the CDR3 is TGTGCCACCTACCGACAGGGGCGCTACAATGAGCAGTTCTTC.